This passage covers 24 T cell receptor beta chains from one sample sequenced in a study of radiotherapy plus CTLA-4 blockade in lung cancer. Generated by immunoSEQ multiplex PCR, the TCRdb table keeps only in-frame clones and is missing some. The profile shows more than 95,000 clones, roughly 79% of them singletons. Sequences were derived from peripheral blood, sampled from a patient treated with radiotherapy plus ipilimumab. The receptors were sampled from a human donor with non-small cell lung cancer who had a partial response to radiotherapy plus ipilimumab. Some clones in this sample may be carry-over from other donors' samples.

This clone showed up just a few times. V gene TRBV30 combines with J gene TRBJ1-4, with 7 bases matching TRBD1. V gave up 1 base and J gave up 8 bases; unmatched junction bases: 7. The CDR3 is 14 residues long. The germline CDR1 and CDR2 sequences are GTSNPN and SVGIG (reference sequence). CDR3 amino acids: CAWSGTGPFEKLFF. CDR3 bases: TGTGCCTGGAGTGGGACAGGCCCGTTCGAAAAACTGTTTTTT.

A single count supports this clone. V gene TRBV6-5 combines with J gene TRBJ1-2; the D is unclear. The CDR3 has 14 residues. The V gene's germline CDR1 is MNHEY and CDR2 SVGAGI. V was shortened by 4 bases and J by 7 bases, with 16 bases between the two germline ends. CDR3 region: CASSFKFSGSGYTF. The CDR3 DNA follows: TGTGCCAGCAGTTTCAAATTTTCGGGGTCTGGCTACACCTTC.

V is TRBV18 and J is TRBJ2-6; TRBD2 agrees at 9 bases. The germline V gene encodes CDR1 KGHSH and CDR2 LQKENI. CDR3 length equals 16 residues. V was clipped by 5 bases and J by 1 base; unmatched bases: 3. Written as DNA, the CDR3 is TGTGCCAGCTCAGAAAGCGGGGGGTCTGGGGCCAACGTCCTGACTTTC. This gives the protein CASSESGGSGANVLTF.

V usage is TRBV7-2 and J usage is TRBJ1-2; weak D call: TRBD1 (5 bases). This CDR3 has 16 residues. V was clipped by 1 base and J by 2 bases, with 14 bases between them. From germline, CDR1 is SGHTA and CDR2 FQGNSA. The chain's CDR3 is CASSLVDTAGNYGYTF. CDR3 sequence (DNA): TGTGCCAGCAGCTTAGTGGATACGGCAGGGAACTATGGCTACACCTTC.

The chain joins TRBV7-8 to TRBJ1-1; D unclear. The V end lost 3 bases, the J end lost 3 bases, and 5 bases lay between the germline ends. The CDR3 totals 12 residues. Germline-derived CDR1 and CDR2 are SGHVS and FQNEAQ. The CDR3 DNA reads TGTGCCAGCAGCTTGCGGGACACTGAAGCTTTCTTT. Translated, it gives CASSLRDTEAFF.

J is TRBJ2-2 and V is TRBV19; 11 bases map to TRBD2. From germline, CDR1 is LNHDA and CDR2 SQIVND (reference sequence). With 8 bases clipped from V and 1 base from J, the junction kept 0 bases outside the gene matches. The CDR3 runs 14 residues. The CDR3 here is CASLAGGNTGELFF. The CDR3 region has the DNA TGTGCCAGTCTAGCGGGAGGGAACACCGGGGAGCTGTTTTTT. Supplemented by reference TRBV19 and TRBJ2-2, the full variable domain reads DGGITQSPKYLFRKEGQNVTLSCEQNLNHDAMYWYRQDPGQGLRLIYYSQIVNDFQKGDIAEGYSVSREKKESFPLTVTSAQKNPTAFYLCASLAGGNTGELFFGEGSRLTVL.

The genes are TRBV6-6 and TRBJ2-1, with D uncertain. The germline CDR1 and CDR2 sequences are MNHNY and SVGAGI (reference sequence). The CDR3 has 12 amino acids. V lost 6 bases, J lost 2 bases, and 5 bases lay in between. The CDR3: CASSPAYNEQFF. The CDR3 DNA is TGTGCCAGCAGCCCAGCCTACAATGAGCAGTTCTTC.

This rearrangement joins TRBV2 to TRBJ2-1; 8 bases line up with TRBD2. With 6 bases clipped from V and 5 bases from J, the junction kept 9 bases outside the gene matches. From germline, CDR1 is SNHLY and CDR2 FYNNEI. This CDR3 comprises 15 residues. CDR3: CASRKSTSDNNEQFF. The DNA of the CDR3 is TGTGCCAGCAGAAAATCGACTAGCGATAACAATGAGCAGTTCTTC.

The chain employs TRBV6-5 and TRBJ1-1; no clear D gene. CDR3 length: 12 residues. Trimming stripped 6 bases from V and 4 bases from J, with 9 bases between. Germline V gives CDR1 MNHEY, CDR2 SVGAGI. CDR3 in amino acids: CASRNQFTEAFF. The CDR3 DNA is TGTGCCAGCAGAAATCAATTCACTGAAGCTTTCTTT.

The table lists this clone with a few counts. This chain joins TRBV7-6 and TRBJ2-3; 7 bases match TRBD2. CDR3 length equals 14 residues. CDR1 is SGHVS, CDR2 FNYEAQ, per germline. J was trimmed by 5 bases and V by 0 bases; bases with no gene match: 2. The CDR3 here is CASSLAGGVDTQYF. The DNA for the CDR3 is TGTGCCAGCAGCTTAGCGGGAGGGGTAGATACGCAGTATTTT.

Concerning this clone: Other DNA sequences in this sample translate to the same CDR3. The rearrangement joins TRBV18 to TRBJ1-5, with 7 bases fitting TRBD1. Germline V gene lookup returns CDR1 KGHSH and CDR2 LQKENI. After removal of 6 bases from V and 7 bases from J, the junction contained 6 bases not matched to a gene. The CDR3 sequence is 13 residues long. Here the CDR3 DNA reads TGTGCCAGCTCGCCCGACAGGGACCAGCCCCAGCATTTT. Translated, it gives CASSPDRDQPQHF.

The CDR3 sequence is CASSGRDRGYEQYF. CDR3 DNA sequence: TGTGCCAGCAGTGGCCGGGACAGGGGATACGAGCAGTACTTC. The rearrangement joins TRBV2 to TRBJ2-5; 10 nucleotides line up with TRBD1. The J call may be incorrect, as the DNA end agrees better with TRBJ2-7. Germline CDR1 and CDR2: SNHLY and FYNNEI. This CDR3 region has 14 residues.

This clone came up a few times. The CDR3 reads CASDRTFPTDTQYF. The DNA for the CDR3 is TGTGCCAGCGACAGAACTTTCCCCACAGATACGCAGTATTTT. This sequence joins TRBV7-9 and TRBJ2-3; possibly TRBD1 for D (5 bases). The germline gives CDR1 SEHNR, CDR2 FQNEAQ (reference sequence). The CDR3 consists of 14 residues. Trimming took 8 bases from V and 2 from J, leaving 14 bases between them.

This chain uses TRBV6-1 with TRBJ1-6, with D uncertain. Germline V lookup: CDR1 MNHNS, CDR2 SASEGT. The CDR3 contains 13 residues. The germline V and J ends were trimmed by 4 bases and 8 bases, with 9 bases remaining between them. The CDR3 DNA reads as TGTGCCAGCAGTGGGACTAGGGATTCACCCCTCCACTTT. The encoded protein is CASSGTRDSPLHF.

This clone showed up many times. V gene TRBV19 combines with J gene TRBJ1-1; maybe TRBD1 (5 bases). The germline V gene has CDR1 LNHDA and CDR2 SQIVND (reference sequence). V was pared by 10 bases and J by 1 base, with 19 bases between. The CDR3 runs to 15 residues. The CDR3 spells CATSALGLWNTEAFF. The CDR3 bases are TGTGCCACCTCAGCCCTGGGACTCTGGAACACTGAAGCTTTCTTT. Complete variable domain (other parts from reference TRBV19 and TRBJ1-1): DGGITQSPKYLFRKEGQNVTLSCEQNLNHDAMYWYRQDPGQGLRLIYYSQIVNDFQKGDIAEGYSVSREKKESFPLTVTSAQKNPTAFYLCATSALGLWNTEAFFGQGTRLTVV.

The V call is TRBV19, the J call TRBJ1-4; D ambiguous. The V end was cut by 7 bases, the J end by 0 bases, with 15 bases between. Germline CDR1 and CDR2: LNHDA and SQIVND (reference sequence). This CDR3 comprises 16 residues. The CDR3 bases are TGTGCCAGTAAAATTGCCAGAACAGCAACTAATGAAAAACTGTTTTTT. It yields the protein CASKIARTATNEKLFF.

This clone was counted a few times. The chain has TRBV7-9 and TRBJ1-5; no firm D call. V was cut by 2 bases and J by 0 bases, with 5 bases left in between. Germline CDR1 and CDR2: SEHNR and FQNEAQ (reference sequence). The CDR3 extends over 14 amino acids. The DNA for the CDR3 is TGTGCCAGCAGCTTACAGTCTAGCAATCAGCCCCAGCATTTT. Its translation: CASSLQSSNQPQHF.

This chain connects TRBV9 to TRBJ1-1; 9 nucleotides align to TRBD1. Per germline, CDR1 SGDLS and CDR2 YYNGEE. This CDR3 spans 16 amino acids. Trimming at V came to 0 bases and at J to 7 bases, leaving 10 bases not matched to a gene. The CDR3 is CASSVAPGQGGLEAFF. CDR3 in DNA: TGTGCCAGCAGCGTAGCACCGGGACAGGGAGGGCTTGAAGCTTTCTTT.

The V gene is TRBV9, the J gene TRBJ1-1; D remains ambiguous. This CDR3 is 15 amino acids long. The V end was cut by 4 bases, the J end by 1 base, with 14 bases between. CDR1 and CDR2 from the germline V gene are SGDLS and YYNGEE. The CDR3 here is CASSPHGRENTEAFF. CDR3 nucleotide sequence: TGTGCCAGCAGCCCCCACGGACGGGAGAACACTGAAGCTTTCTTT.

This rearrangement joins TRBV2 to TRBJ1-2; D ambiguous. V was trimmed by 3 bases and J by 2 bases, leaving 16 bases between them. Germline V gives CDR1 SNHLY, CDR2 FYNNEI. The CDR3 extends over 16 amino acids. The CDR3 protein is CASSEGGPSTNYGYTF. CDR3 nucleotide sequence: TGTGCCAGCAGTGAGGGCGGGCCGAGTACCAACTATGGCTACACCTTC.

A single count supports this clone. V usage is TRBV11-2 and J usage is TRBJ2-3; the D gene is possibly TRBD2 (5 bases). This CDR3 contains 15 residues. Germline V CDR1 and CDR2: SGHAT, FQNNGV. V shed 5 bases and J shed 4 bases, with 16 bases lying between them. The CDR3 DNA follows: TGTGCCAGCAGCACCTTCACTAGAGGTGCAGATACGCAGTATTTT. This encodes CASSTFTRGADTQYF.

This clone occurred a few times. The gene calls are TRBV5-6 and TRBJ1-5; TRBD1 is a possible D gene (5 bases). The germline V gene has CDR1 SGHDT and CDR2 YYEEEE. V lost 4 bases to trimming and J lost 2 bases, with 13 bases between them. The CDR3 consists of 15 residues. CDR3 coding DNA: TGTGCCAGCAGCCTTATGGGGGGAGGCAATCAGCCCCAGCATTTT. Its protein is CASSLMGGGNQPQHF. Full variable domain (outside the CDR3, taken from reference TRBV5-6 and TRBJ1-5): DAGVTQSPTHLIKTRGQQVTLRCSPKSGHDTVSWYQQALGQGPQFIFQYYEEEERQRGNFPDRFSGHQFPNYSSELNVNALLLGDSALYLCASSLMGGGNQPQHFGDGTRLSIL.

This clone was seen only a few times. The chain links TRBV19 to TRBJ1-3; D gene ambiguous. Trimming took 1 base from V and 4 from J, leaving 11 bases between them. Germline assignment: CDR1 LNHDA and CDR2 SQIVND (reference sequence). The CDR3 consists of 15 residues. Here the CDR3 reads CASSIVAEAGNTIYF. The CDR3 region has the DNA TGTGCCAGTAGTATAGTTGCAGAGGCCGGAAACACCATATATTTT.

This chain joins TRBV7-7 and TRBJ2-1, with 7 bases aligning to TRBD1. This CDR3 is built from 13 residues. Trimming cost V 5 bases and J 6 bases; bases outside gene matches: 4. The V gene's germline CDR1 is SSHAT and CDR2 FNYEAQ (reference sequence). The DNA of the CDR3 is TGTGCCAGCAGCGTGGACAGGACCAATGAGCAGTTCTTC. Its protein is CASSVDRTNEQFF.